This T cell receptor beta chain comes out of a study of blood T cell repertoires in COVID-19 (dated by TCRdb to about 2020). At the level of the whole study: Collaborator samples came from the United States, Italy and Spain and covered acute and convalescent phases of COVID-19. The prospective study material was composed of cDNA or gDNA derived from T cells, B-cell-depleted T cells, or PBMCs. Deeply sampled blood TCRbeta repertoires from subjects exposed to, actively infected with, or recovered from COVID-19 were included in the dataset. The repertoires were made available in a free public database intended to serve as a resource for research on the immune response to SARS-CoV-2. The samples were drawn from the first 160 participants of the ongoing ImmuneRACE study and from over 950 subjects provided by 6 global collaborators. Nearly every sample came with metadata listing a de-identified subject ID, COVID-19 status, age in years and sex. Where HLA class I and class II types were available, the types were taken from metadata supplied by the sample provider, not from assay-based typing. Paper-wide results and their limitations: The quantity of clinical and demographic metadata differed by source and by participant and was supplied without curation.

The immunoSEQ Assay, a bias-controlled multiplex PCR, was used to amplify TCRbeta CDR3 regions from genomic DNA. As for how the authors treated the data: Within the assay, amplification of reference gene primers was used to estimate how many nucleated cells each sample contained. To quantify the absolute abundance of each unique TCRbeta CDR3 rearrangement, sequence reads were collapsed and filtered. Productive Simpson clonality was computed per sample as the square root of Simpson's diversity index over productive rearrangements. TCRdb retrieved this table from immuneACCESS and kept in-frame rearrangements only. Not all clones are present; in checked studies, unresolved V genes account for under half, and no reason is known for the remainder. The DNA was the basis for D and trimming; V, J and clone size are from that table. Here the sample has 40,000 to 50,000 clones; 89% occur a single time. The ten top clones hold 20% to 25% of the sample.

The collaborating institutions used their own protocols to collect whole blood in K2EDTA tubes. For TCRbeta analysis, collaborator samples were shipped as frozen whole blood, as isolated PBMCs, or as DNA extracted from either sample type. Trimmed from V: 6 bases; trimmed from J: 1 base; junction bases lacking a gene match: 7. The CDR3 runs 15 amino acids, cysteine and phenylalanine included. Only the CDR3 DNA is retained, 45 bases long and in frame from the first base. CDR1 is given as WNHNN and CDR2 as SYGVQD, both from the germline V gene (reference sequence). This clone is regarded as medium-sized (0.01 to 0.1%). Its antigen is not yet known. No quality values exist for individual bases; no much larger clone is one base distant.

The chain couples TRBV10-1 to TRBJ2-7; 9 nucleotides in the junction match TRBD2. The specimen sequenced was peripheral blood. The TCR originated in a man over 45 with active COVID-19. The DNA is TGCGCCAGCAGCCCTGTAGCGGGGGTATCCTACGAGCAGTACTTC. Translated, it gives CASSPVAGVSYEQYF.